The present T cell receptor beta chain was sequenced within a study of cytomegalovirus exposure and HLA in healthy donors. Overall study findings and caveats: Both high specificity and high sensitivity reportedly marked the classifier's diagnosis of cytomegalovirus status. According to a later analysis, TCR clusters from the first cohort tended to co-occur in the 120 or so validation repertoires.

Method: immunoSEQ multiplex PCR; TCRdb's copy keeps in-frame clones and lacks some. This sample has about 240,000 clones, with about 87% found just once. On this clone itself: Antigen unknown.

The receptor comes from a man aged 18 to 35 in good health and CMV-seronegative. The sequencing sample was made of PBMCs.

CDR3 bases: TGTGCCAGCAGCTTAAATCCGGGAGCGGACAATGAGCAGTTCTTC. Translating gives CASSLNPGADNEQFF. The V call is TRBV7-3, the J call TRBJ2-1; possibly TRBD2 for D (6 bases). With 1 base removed from V and 5 bases from J, the gap between germline ends came to 12 bases. This CDR3 is 15 amino acids long. Germline values: CDR1 SGHTA, CDR2 FQGTGA. The entire variable domain, with the rest obtained from reference TRBV7-3 and TRBJ2-1, is as follows: GAGVSQTPSNKVTEKGKYVELRCDPISGHTALYWYRQSLGQGPEFLIYFQGTGAADDSGLPNDRFFAVRPEGSVSTLKIQRTERGDSAVYLCASSLNPGADNEQFFGPGTRLTVL.